Each of the 26 T cell receptor beta chains below was sequenced from the same sample in a study of identical twins. MiXCR was run by TCRdb on the 5' RACE reads, yielding one entry per CDR3 protein. Of more than 650,000 distinct CDR3 sequences listed, over 5% are singletons. Sequencing was performed on naive T cells sorted from blood. These receptors came from a man in his late teens or twenties in good health.

This clonotype was found many times. The chain recombines TRBV9 with TRBJ2-1; no firm D call. V was cut by 3 bases and J by 2 bases, with 15 bases left in between. CDR1 and CDR2 (germline): SGDLS, YYNGEE. This CDR3 contains 16 residues. The CDR3 DNA reads TGTGCCAGCAGCGGCCCCCTAGAGTCACCCTACAATGAGCAGTTCTTC. It is translated as CASSGPLESPYNEQFF.

This clonotype was detected ten times or more. CDR3 nucleotides: TGTGCCAGCAGTCAAACGTCAGGGGGAAACGAGCAGTACTTC. Translated, it gives CASSQTSGGNEQYF. The genes are TRBV12-3 or TRBV12-4 and TRBJ2-7; the match to TRBD1 covers 7 bases. With V trimmed by 5 bases and J by 5 bases, 9 bases remained unmatched. The CDR3 covers 14 residues.

The chain recombines TRBV5-1 with TRBJ2-5, with 7 bases aligning to TRBD2. The germline V gene encodes CDR1 SGHRS and CDR2 YFSETQ. The CDR3 is made up of 15 amino acids. Germline trimming cut 1 base from V and 5 bases from J; bases unmatched to any gene: 8. For the CDR3, the DNA is TGCGCCAGCAGCTTGTCTGCGGGAGCGGGGGAGACCCAGTACTTC. As protein: CASSLSAGAGETQYF.

Ten or more counts support this clonotype. This chain joins TRBV4-1 and TRBJ1-1; unclear D gene. V lost 6 bases, J lost 0 bases, and 5 bases lay in between. Germline-derived CDR1 and CDR2 are MGHRA and YSYEKL. CDR3 length: 12 residues. CDR3: CASRHMNTEAFF. In DNA, the CDR3 is TGCGCCAGCAGGCACATGAACACTGAAGCTTTCTTT.

In this sample, this clonotype turned up many times. The chain carries TRBV10-3 and TRBJ2-6; no clear D. The CDR3 totals 17 residues. Between the trimmed V and J ends, which lost 0 bases and 0 bases, there was a span of 9 bases. Germline-derived CDR1 and CDR2 are ENHRY and SYGVKD. The CDR3: CAISESWRSSGANVLTF. For the CDR3, the DNA is TGTGCCATCAGTGAGTCTTGGAGAAGCTCTGGGGCCAACGTCCTGACTTTC.

This clonotype was seen ten or more times. This rearrangement joins TRBV15 to TRBJ1-5; 7 nucleotides agree with TRBD1. Per the germline V gene, CDR1 is LNHNV and CDR2 is YYDKDF (reference sequence). V trimming: 8 bases; J trimming: 5 bases; junction bases outside the gene matches: 9. The CDR3 loop spans 14 amino acids. CDR3 residues: CATEAGGAHQPQHF. CDR3 DNA sequence: TGTGCCACCGAGGCAGGGGGGGCCCATCAGCCCCAGCATTTT.

In this sample, this clonotype turned up many times. The chain employs TRBV5-8 and TRBJ1-4; no firm D call. V dropped 0 bases and J dropped 8 bases, with 8 bases sitting between them. CDR1 is SGHTS, CDR2 YDEGEE, per germline. The CDR3 length is 13 residues. CDR3 residues: CASSLGVREKLFF. DNA of the CDR3: TGTGCCAGCAGCTTGGGGGTACGGGAAAAACTGTTTTTT.

At least ten counts were recorded for this clonotype. The J gene is TRBJ1-6, the V gene TRBV12-3 or TRBV12-4; D is unresolved. The CDR3 is 12 amino acids. V lost 6 bases, J lost 10 bases, and 10 bases lay in between. The CDR3 DNA follows: TGTGCCAGCAGCGCCGGGCCCTCACCCCTCCACTTT. Its translation is CASSAGPSPLHF.

This clonotype was observed at least ten times. The gene calls are TRBV27 and TRBJ1-5; TRBD1 is a possible D gene (6 bases). The CDR3 spans 16 residues. The V gene lost 5 bases and the J gene lost 0 bases, with 14 bases spanning the gap. The germline V gene encodes CDR1 MNHEY and CDR2 SMNVEV (reference sequence). The CDR3 protein is CASSLLGGDSNQPQHF. The CDR3 DNA sequence: TGTGCCAGCAGTCTCCTAGGGGGTGATAGCAATCAGCCCCAGCATTTT.

V is TRBV20-1 and J is TRBJ2-3, with 11 bases that match TRBD2. V gave up 2 bases and J gave up 1 base; unmatched junction bases: 2. The V gene's germline CDR1 is DFQATT and CDR2 SNEGSKA (reference sequence). The CDR3 contains 15 residues. In DNA, the CDR3 is TGCAGTGCTAGAATACTAGCGGGAGGCACAGATACGCAGTATTTT. This gives the protein CSARILAGGTDTQYF.

CDR3 loop: CASRRSGGATDTQYF. The CDR3, as DNA: TGTGCCAGTAGGCGAAGCGGGGGGGCCACAGATACGCAGTATTTT. The chain carries TRBV6-2 or TRBV6-3 and TRBJ2-3, with 10 positions matching TRBD2. The length of the CDR3 is 15 residues. Trimming at V came to 9 bases and at J to 2 bases, leaving 8 bases not matched to a gene. In germline, CDR1 is MNHEY, CDR2 SVGEGT.

This clonotype showed up many times. CDR3 protein: CATKDSRHHHEQFF. CDR3 nucleotide sequence: TGTGCCACCAAAGACAGTAGGCATCATCATGAGCAGTTCTTC. The chain carries TRBV15 and TRBJ2-1; maybe TRBD1 (5 bases). There are 14 residues in the CDR3. The germline V gene has CDR1 LNHNV and CDR2 YYDKDF (reference sequence). V was pared by 7 bases and J by 8 bases, with 18 bases between.

This clonotype appeared many times. The chain is built from TRBV29-1 and TRBJ1-1, with D hard to call. This CDR3 has 12 amino acids. Germline V gene data show CDR1 as SQVTM and CDR2 as ANQGSEA. V was clipped by 2 bases and J by 7 bases, with 11 bases between them. CDR3 loop: CSVELRDSEAFF. The DNA for the CDR3 is TGCAGCGTTGAACTGAGGGATAGTGAAGCTTTCTTT.

This clonotype has more than one count but fewer than ten. The V call is TRBV7-9, the J call TRBJ2-3; 8 bases are shared with TRBD2. The V gene end was trimmed by 1 base and the J gene end by 0 bases; junction bases not matched to a gene: 6. This CDR3 spans 17 amino acids. Germline CDR1 reads SEHNR; CDR2 reads FQNEAQ (reference sequence). The CDR3 nucleotides read TGTGCCAGCAGCTTAGATGAGAGCGGGGGAAGCACAGATACGCAGTATTTT. It codes for CASSLDESGGSTDTQYF.

This clonotype has more than one count but fewer than ten. CDR3 region: CASSKALSGVGSYEQYF. The CDR3 DNA sequence: TGTGCCAGCAGCAAAGCGCTTTCGGGGGTGGGCTCCTACGAGCAGTACTTC. The gene calls are TRBV21-1 and TRBJ2-7; TRBD1 is taken as the D call from the table, unchecked against the DNA. TRBV21-1 is a pseudogene locus. CDR3 size: 17 residues.

On this clonotype: Being one base from a much bigger clone, this may be a read error. The chain joins TRBV20-1 to TRBJ2-3, with TRBD2 identical over 10 bases. This CDR3 contains 14 residues. The V gene's germline CDR1 is DFQATT and CDR2 SNEGSKA (reference sequence). V dropped 5 bases and J dropped 3; count of bases not matched to a gene: 5. The chain's CDR3 is CSAAGTSDTDTQYF. The CDR3 nucleotides are TGCAGTGCTGCCGGGACTAGCGATACAGATACGCAGTATTTT.

This clonotype was picked up a small number of times. The gene calls are TRBV7-6 and TRBJ2-7; 8 positions match TRBD1. V trimming: 4 bases; J trimming: 5 bases; junction bases outside the gene matches: 16. The CDR3 has 17 residues. CDR1 is SGHVS, CDR2 FNYEAQ, per germline. The CDR3 sequence: CASSYGAGGSTGHEQYF. In nucleotides, the CDR3 is TGTGCCAGCAGCTACGGCGCAGGGGGCTCAACGGGCCACGAGCAGTACTTC. Using reference TRBV7-6 and TRBJ2-7 for the parts outside the CDR3, the full variable domain is GAGVSQSPRYKVTKRGQDVALRCDPISGHVSLYWYRQALGQGPEFLTYFNYEAQQDKSGLPNDRFSAERPEGSISTLTIQRTEQRDSAMYRCASSYGAGGSTGHEQYFGPGTRLTVT.

V gene TRBV27 combines with J gene TRBJ2-1, with D tentatively TRBD1 (6 bases). V lost 6 bases to trimming and J lost 2 bases, with 17 bases between them. This CDR3 is built from 16 residues. Per the germline V gene, CDR1 is MNHEY and CDR2 is SMNVEV (reference sequence). The CDR3 region is CASRHPDRTAYNEQFF. The CDR3 nucleotides read TGTGCCAGCAGACACCCCGACAGGACCGCCTACAATGAGCAGTTCTTC.

The chain is built from TRBV28 and TRBJ2-7; 10 bases are shared with TRBD2. Looked up from germline, CDR1 is MDHEN and CDR2 is SYDVKM. This CDR3 is 16 amino acids long. V was clipped by 6 bases and J by 3 bases; unmatched bases: 11. The CDR3 DNA is TGTGCCAGCAGCCTTGGAACTAGCGGGAATTTCTACGAGCAGTACTTC. Its protein is CASSLGTSGNFYEQYF.

The V call is TRBV12-3 or TRBV12-4, the J call TRBJ1-5; no reliable D call. Trimming removed 1 base from V and 0 bases from J, with 7 bases in between. The CDR3 has 15 amino acids. CDR3 coding DNA: TGTGCCAGCAGTTTAGGGGCATATAGCAATCAGCCCCAGCATTTT. Translation gives CASSLGAYSNQPQHF.

This clonotype showed up just a few times. The genes are TRBV7-7 and TRBJ2-3; D gene uncertain. CDR1 SSHAT and CDR2 FNYEAQ come from the germline V gene (reference sequence). V was shortened by 5 bases and J by 6 bases, with 21 bases between the two germline ends. This CDR3 spans 16 amino acids. CDR3 in DNA: TGTGCCAGCAGCCCTTCGGCCGGTCCGAGATGGGATACGCAGTATTTT. Translating gives CASSPSAGPRWDTQYF.

The rearrangement links TRBV4-1 to TRBJ2-2, with TRBD2 identical over 9 bases. The germline V gene encodes CDR1 MGHRA and CDR2 YSYEKL. V shed 0 bases and J 6 bases; nucleotides not matched to a gene: 8. The CDR3 sequence is 17 residues long. CDR3: CASSQEDQAGGSGELFF. The CDR3 bases are TGCGCCAGCAGCCAAGAGGATCAAGCGGGAGGTTCCGGGGAGCTGTTTTTT.

The chain links TRBV29-1 to TRBJ2-2; 11 nucleotides agree with TRBD2. The V gene's germline CDR1 is SQVTM and CDR2 ANQGSEA. The CDR3 consists of 12 residues. With 7 bases clipped from V and 7 bases from J, the junction kept 2 bases outside the gene matches. The CDR3 loop is CSAGLAGGELFF. The DNA of the CDR3 is TGCAGCGCCGGACTAGCGGGCGGGGAGCTGTTTTTT.

There are a few counts of this clonotype. CDR3 amino acids: CASSLYGPYEQYF. In DNA form, the CDR3 reads TGTGCCAGCAGTTTATACGGGCCCTACGAGCAGTACTTC. The chain employs TRBV27 and TRBJ2-7; D gene uncertain. The V end was cut by 1 base, the J end by 2 bases, with 6 bases between. CDR1 is MNHEY, CDR2 SMNVEV, per germline (reference sequence). The CDR3 covers 13 residues.

V and J are TRBV4-1 and TRBJ2-1; TRBD2 might be the D (5 bases). The CDR3 spans 15 residues. Trimming cost V 1 base and J 3 bases, with 10 bases left between them. Germline CDR1 MGHRA, CDR2 YSYEKL. The CDR3 DNA sequence: TGCGCCAGCAGCCAAGTGGGAGTCATCTACAATGAGCAGTTCTTC. Protein sequence: CASSQVGVIYNEQFF.

In DNA form, the CDR3 reads TGTGCCAGCAGTTCCTACAGGGGCGGCTCCTACGAGCAGTACTTC. Protein: CASSSYRGGSYEQYF. J is TRBJ2-7 and V is TRBV6-5, with 7 bases identical to TRBD1. Germline loops: CDR1 MNHEY, CDR2 SVGAGI. The CDR3 is 15 residues long. V shed 4 bases, J shed 0 bases, and the junction held 6 bases outside the gene matches.